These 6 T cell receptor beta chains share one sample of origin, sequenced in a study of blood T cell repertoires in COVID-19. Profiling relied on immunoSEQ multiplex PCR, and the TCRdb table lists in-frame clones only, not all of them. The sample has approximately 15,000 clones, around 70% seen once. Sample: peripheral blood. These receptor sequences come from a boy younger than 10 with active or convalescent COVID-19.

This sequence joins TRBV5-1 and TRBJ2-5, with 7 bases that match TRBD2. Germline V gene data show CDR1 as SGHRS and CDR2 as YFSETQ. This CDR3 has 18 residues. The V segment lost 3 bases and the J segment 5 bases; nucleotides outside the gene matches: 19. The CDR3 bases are TGCGCCAGCAGCTCCCCCGTTAATTGGGCGGGAGTGGGGGAGACCCAGTACTTC. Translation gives CASSSPVNWAGVGETQYF.

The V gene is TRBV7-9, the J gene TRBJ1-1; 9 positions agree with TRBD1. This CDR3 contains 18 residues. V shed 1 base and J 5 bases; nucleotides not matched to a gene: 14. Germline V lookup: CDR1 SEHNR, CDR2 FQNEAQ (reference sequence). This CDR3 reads CASSLDGVKQGARTEAFF. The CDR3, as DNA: TGTGCCAGCAGCTTAGATGGAGTGAAACAGGGGGCGAGGACTGAAGCTTTCTTT.

DNA of the CDR3: TGCGCCAGCAGCTTGGCGAGGACTAGCGGGGGGGCAAATGAGCAGTTCTTC. Protein sequence: CASSLARTSGGANEQFF. The genes are TRBV5-1 and TRBJ2-1; 15 nucleotides line up with TRBD2. There are 17 residues in the CDR3. The J segment lost 7 bases and the V segment lost 0 bases, leaving 5 bases of the junction unmatched. Germline lookup yields CDR1 SGHRS and CDR2 YFSETQ.

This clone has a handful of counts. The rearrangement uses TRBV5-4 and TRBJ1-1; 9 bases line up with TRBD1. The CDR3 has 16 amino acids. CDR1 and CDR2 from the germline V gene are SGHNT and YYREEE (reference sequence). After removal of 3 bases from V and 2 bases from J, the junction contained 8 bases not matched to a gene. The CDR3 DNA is TGTGCCAGCAGCTCAAGATCTACAGGGGGCAACACTGAAGCTTTCTTT. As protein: CASSSRSTGGNTEAFF.

This CDR3 is CAWSVPSGGASSYNEQFF. CDR3 DNA sequence: TGTGCCTGGAGTGTTCCTAGCGGGGGGGCCAGCTCCTACAATGAGCAGTTCTTC. The chain employs TRBV30 and TRBJ2-1, with 12 bases that match TRBD2. With 0 bases clipped from V and 0 bases from J, the junction kept 6 bases outside the gene matches. The germline V gene encodes CDR1 GTSNPN and CDR2 SVGIG (reference sequence). This CDR3 has 18 amino acids.

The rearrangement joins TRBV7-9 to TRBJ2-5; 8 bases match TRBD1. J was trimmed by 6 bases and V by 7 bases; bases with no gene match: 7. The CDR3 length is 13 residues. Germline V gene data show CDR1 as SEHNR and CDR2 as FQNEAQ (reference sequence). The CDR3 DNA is TGTGCCAGCAACGCCGGGACAGGAAAGACCCAGTACTTC. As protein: CASNAGTGKTQYF.